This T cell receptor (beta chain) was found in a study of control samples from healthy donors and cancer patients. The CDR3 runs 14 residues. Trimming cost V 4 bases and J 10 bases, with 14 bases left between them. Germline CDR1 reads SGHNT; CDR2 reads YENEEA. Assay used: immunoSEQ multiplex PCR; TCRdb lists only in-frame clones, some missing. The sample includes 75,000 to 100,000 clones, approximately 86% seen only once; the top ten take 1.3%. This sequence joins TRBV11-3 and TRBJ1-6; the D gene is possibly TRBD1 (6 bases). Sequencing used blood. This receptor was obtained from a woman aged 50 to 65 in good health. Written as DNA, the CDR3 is TGTGCCAGCAGCTCGGGACAAGTAGCGTCACCCCTCCACTTT. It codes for CASSSGQVASPLHF.